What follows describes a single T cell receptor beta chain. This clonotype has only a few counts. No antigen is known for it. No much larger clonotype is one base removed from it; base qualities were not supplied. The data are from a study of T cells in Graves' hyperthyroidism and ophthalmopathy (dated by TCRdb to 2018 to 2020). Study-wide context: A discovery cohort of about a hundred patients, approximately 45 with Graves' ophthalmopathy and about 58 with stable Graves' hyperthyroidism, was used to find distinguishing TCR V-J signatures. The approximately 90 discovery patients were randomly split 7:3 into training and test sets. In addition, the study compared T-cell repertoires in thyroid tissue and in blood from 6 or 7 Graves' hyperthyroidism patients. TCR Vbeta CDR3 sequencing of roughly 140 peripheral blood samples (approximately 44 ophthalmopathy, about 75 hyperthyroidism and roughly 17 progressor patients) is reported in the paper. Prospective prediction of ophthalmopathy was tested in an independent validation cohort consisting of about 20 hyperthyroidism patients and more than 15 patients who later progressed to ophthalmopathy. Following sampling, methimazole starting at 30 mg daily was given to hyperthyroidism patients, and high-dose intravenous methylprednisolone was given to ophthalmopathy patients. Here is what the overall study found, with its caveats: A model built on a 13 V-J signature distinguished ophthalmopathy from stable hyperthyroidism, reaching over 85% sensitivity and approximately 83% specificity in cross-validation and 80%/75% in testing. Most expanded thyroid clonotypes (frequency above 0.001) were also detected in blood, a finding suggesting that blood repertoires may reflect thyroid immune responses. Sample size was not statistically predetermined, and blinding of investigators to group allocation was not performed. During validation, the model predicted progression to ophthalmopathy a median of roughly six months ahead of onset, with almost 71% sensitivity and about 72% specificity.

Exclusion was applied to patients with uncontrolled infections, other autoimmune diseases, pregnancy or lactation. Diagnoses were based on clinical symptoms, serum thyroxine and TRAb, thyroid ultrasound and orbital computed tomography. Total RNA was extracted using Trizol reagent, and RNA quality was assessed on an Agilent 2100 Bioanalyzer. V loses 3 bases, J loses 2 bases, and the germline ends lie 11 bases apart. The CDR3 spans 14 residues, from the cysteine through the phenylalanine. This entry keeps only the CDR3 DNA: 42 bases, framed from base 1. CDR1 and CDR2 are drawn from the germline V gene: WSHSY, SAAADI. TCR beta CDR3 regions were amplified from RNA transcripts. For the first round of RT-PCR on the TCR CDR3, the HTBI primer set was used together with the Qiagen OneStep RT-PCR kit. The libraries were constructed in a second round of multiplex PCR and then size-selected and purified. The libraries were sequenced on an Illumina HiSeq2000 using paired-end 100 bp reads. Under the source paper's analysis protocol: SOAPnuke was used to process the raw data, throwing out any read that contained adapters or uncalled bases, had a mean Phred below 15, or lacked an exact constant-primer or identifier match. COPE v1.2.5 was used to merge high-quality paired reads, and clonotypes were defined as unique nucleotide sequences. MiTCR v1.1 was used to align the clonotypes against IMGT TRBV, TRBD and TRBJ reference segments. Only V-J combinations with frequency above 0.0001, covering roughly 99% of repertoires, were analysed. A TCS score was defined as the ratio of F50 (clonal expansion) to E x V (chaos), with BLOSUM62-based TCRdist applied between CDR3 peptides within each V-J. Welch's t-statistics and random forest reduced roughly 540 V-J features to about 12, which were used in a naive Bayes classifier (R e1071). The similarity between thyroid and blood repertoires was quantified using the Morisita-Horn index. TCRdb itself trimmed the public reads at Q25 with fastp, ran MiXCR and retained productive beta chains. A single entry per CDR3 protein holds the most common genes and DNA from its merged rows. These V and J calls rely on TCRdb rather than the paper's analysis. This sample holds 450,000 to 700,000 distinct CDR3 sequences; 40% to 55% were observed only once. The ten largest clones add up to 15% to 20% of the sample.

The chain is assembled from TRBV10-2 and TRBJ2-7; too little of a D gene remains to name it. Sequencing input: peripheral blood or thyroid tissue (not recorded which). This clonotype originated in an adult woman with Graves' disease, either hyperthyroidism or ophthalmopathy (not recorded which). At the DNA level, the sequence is TGCGCCAGCAGTGATCGCGACGGAACCTACGAGCAGTACTTC. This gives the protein CASSDRDGTYEQYF.